The rows below give T cell receptor beta chains drawn from one sample of a study of STAT3 mutations in large granular lymphocyte leukemia. The table came from immunoSEQ multiplex PCR; TCRdb's copy has only in-frame clones and leaves some out. The top ten hold roughly half of the sample, which has 10,000 to 15,000 clones, about 85% seen once. What was sequenced was peripheral blood mononuclear cells. All receptors derive from a man aged 55-75 years with T-cell large granular lymphocyte leukemia. Some clones in this sample may be carry-over from other donors' samples. Each CDR3 is given with its conserved first and last residue. A D gene is named only where the DNA matches it firmly. Clone sizes are given selectively: once, few, many, or a class where the clone is expanded.

v_call	j_call	clone_size	d_call	cdr3_aa	cdr3_nt
TRBV6-5	TRBJ2-1	once	TRBD2	CASNNRREVEQFF	TGTGCCAGCAATAATCGGCGGGAGGTTGAGCAGTTCTTC
TRBV27	TRBJ2-2	-	-	CASSFSKYTGELFF	TGTGCCAGCAGTTTCAGCAAGTACACCGGGGAGCTGTTTTTT
TRBV27	TRBJ1-2	-	-	CASIPQGSRYGYTF	TGTGCCAGCATACCACAGGGATCCCGCTATGGCTACACCTTC
TRBV19	TRBJ1-6	-	-	CASTGLLSNSPLHF	TGTGCCAGTACGGGACTCCTATCAAATTCACCCCTCCACTTT
TRBV29-1	TRBJ2-2	once	-	CSVEAREHTGELFF	TGCAGCGTTGAAGCCAGGGAACACACCGGGGAGCTGTTTTTT
TRBV6-6	TRBJ2-5	once	TRBD1	CASSKDRSYETQYF	TGTGCCAGCAGCAAGGACAGGAGCTATGAGACCCAGTACTTC
TRBV5-6	TRBJ1-6	-	-	CASSLGGYSGYNSPLHF	TGTGCCAGCAGCCTCGGGGGGTACAGTGGCTATAATTCACCCCTCCACTTT
TRBV7-2	TRBJ1-1	-	-	CASSTNTEAFF	TGTGCCAGCAGCACCAACACTGAAGCTTTCTTT
TRBV28	TRBJ1-2	-	-	CASSIGTFPLLNYGYTF	TGTGCCAGCAGTATAGGGACATTTCCCTTATTGAACTATGGCTACACCTTC
TRBV7-6	TRBJ2-2	-	TRBD2	CASSLVRGAGELFF	TGTGCCAGCAGCTTAGTACGGGGGGCCGGGGAGCTGTTTTTT
TRBV6-6	TRBJ1-2	-	-	CASTSDRIYGYTF	TGTGCCAGCACCTCGGACAGAATTTATGGCTACACCTTC
TRBV7-8	TRBJ2-7	once	-	CASSFSGSSYEQYF	TGTGCCAGCAGCTTCTCAGGCAGCTCCTACGAGCAGTACTTC
TRBV11-1	TRBJ1-2	once	-	CASSFGQLDYGYTF	TGTGCCAGCAGCTTCGGACAGCTCGACTATGGCTACACCTTC
TRBV7-6	TRBJ1-3	-	-	CASSLSDGGAGNTIYF	TGTGCCAGCAGCTTATCTGATGGGGGTGCAGGAAACACCATATATTTT
TRBV5-6	TRBJ1-5	-	TRBD1	CASSTRTGWDNPQHF	TGTGCCAGCAGCACCAGGACAGGTTGGGATAACCCCCAGCATTTT
TRBV27	TRBJ2-1	once	-	CASSSISGTVYNEQFF	TGTGCCAGCAGTTCTATTAGCGGAACCGTTTACAATGAGCAGTTCTTC
TRBV11-3	TRBJ2-5	few	-	CASSRTIQETQYF	TGTGCCAGCAGCCGGACTATCCAAGAGACCCAGTACTTC
TRBV6-6	TRBJ2-7	-	TRBD2	CASSYSGTSGSYEQYF	TGTGCCAGCAGTTACTCAGGGACTAGCGGATCCTACGAGCAGTACTTC
TRBV27	TRBJ2-7	-	TRBD2	CASSYMAGASYEQYF	TGTGCCAGCAGTTACATGGCGGGAGCGTCCTACGAGCAGTACTTC
TRBV10-3	TRBJ2-5	-	-	CAISDPQETQYF	TGTGCCATCAGTGACCCACAAGAGACCCAGTACTTC
TRBV7-2	TRBJ2-7	-	-	CASSSSGQGYEQYF	TGTGCCAGCAGCTCCTCCGGGCAGGGTTACGAGCAGTACTTC
TRBV5-5	TRBJ2-5	-	TRBD1	CASSNRDRGAQYF	TGTGCCAGCAGCAACCGGGACAGGGGAGCCCAGTACTTC
TRBV5-1	TRBJ2-5	-	-	CASSLGSAHQETQYF	TGCGCCAGCAGCTTGGGGTCAGCGCACCAAGAGACCCAGTACTTC
TRBV7-9	TRBJ2-6	-	-	CASIRALGPAGANVLTF	TGTGCCAGCATCCGGGCCTTGGGCCCTGCTGGGGCCAACGTCCTGACTTTC
TRBV7-9	TRBJ1-3	-	-	CASSPPTYSGNTIYF	TGTGCCAGCAGCCCTCCAACCTACTCTGGAAACACCATATATTTT
TRBV11-3	TRBJ2-3	-	-	CASSSNTDTQYF	TGTGCCAGCAGTTCAAACACAGATACGCAGTATTTT